These 14 T cell receptor beta chains were all obtained from the same sample, sequenced in a study of blood T cell repertoires in COVID-19. Clones were sequenced by immunoSEQ multiplex PCR, and TCRdb holds only the in-frame ones, with some missing. In the table there are about 69,000 clones, approximately 86% of which are singletons. The sample was peripheral blood. The source is a man between 35 and 55 years old with COVID-19, enrolled during active disease.

The J gene is TRBJ2-3, the V gene TRBV10-3, with 10 bases lining up with TRBD2. Germline V gene sequence: CDR1 ENHRY, CDR2 SYGVKD. The CDR3 is made up of 15 amino acids. J was trimmed by 5 bases and V by 3 bases; bases with no gene match: 5. The CDR3 coding sequence is TGTGCCATCAGTGAATCCCCTAGCGGGGGAGATACGCAGTATTTT. Translating gives CAISESPSGGDTQYF.

This clone is a singleton in its sample. The V call is TRBV5-1, the J call TRBJ2-5, with 11 bases aligning to TRBD2. CDR1 is SGHRS and CDR2 is YFSETQ in the germline V gene. V shed 4 bases and J 4 bases; nucleotides not matched to a gene: 6. The CDR3 extends over 15 amino acids. The CDR3 is CASSARLAGRETQYF. The CDR3 coding sequence is TGCGCCAGCAGCGCCCGACTAGCGGGGCGAGAGACCCAGTACTTC.

The rearrangement joins TRBV12-3 or TRBV12-4 to TRBJ1-2; D ambiguous. This CDR3 has 13 residues. Trimming pared 1 base from V and 2 bases from J, leaving 5 bases between. The CDR3 sequence: CASSLVQNYGYTF. CDR3 DNA: TGTGCCAGCAGTTTAGTCCAGAACTATGGCTACACCTTC.

This chain links TRBV5-1 with TRBJ2-7; 8 nucleotides align to TRBD1. The germline CDR1 and CDR2 sequences are SGHRS and YFSETQ. The CDR3 sequence is 17 residues long. With 0 bases clipped from V and 6 bases from J, the junction kept 14 bases outside the gene matches. CDR3 loop: CASSLGDRGVKEGEQYF. The CDR3 DNA reads as TGCGCCAGCAGCTTGGGTGACAGGGGTGTTAAGGAGGGCGAGCAGTACTTC.

The count of this clone is one. The CDR3 nucleotides are TGTGCCAGCAGCATGGTAGCGGGGGGGCCAGCAGATACGCAGTATTTT. It is translated as CASSMVAGGPADTQYF. This sequence joins TRBV11-2 and TRBJ2-3, with TRBD2 identical over 11 bases. Germline V gene data show CDR1 as SGHAT and CDR2 as FQNNGV. The CDR3 has 16 residues. The ends lost 5 bases at V and 4 bases at J; junction bases unmatched: 8.

V gene TRBV19 combines with J gene TRBJ1-5; 8 nucleotides align to TRBD1. The CDR3 has 15 residues. The V segment lost 5 bases and the J segment 2 bases; nucleotides outside the gene matches: 5. Germline assignment: CDR1 LNHDA and CDR2 SQIVND (reference sequence). CDR3 DNA sequence: TGTGCCAGTAGTTTCGGACAGGGTGGCAATCAGCCCCAGCATTTT. Translation gives CASSFGQGGNQPQHF.

The chain combines TRBV3-1 (or the pseudogene TRBV3-2) with TRBJ1-3; the D is unclear. Germline V gene data show CDR1 as LGHDT and CDR2 as YNNKEL (reference sequence). The V gene lost 1 base and the J gene lost 0 bases, with 4 bases spanning the gap. The CDR3 has 14 residues. The CDR3 nucleotides are TGTGCCAGCAGCCAAGGTTACTCTGGAAACACCATATATTTT. As protein: CASSQGYSGNTIYF.

The chain carries TRBV4-2 and TRBJ2-1; the D gene is possibly TRBD1 (7 bases). CDR3 length: 16 amino acids. Per the germline V gene, CDR1 is LGHNA and CDR2 is YNFKEQ. The ends were cut back, 0 bases at V and 7 bases at J, with 16 bases in the middle. This CDR3 is CASSQEPQGGPNEQFF. The CDR3 DNA is TGTGCCAGCAGCCAAGAACCCCAGGGGGGTCCGAATGAGCAGTTCTTC.

The chain is built from TRBV3-1 (or the pseudogene TRBV3-2) and TRBJ1-2; D not resolved. V lost 4 bases and J 2 bases, leaving 8 bases between the germline ends. CDR1 and CDR2 (germline): LGHDT, YNNKEL (reference sequence). This CDR3 spans 13 amino acids. CDR3 nucleotide sequence: TGTGCCAGCAGCCCGACTGAGAACTATGGCTACACCTTC. This encodes CASSPTENYGYTF.

The chain couples TRBV19 to TRBJ1-1, with D perhaps TRBD1 (5 bases). This CDR3 is 17 amino acids long. Germline-derived CDR1 and CDR2 are LNHDA and SQIVND (reference sequence). The V end was cut by 0 bases, the J end by 0 bases, with 14 bases between. The CDR3 coding sequence is TGTGCCAGTAGTATAGATCCCTGGGGAGGGGTGAACACTGAAGCTTTCTTT. Amino acids: CASSIDPWGGVNTEAFF.

The rearrangement uses TRBV3-1 (or the pseudogene TRBV3-2) and TRBJ1-1, with 9 bases lining up with TRBD1. The germline gives CDR1 LGHDT, CDR2 YNNKEL (reference sequence). The CDR3 totals 15 residues. The V segment lost 4 bases and the J segment 5 bases; nucleotides outside the gene matches: 8. This CDR3 is CASSREQGARTEAFF. CDR3 sequence (DNA): TGTGCCAGCAGCCGAGAACAGGGGGCGCGGACTGAAGCTTTCTTT.

This rearrangement joins TRBV5-4 to TRBJ2-7, with TRBD1 identical over 8 bases. This CDR3 is built from 16 residues. The germline gives CDR1 SGHNT, CDR2 YYREEE (reference sequence). V was clipped by 0 bases and J by 6 bases; unmatched bases: 11. In DNA form, the CDR3 reads TGTGCCAGCAGCTTGGGGGGACAGGTGGGATCTCTCGAGCAGTACTTC. Its translation: CASSLGGQVGSLEQYF.

This chain joins TRBV27 and TRBJ1-4, with 7 bases identical to TRBD1. CDR3 length equals 14 residues. With V trimmed by 5 bases and J by 4 bases, 4 bases remained unmatched. Germline V lookup: CDR1 MNHEY, CDR2 SMNVEV (reference sequence). CDR3 sequence (DNA): TGTGCCAGCAGTAACCGGGACAGTAATGAAAAACTGTTTTTT. Protein product: CASSNRDSNEKLFF. The complete variable domain, with remaining parts taken from reference TRBV27 and TRBJ1-4, reads EAQVTQNPRYLITVTGKKLTVTCSQNMNHEYMSWYRQDPGLGLRQIYYSMNVEVTDKGDVPEGYKVSRKEKRNFPLILESPSPNQTSLYFCASSNRDSNEKLFFGSGTQLSVL.

The chain has TRBV18 and TRBJ1-5; D not resolved. V lost 4 bases to trimming and J lost 9 bases, with 22 bases between them. The CDR3 contains 16 residues. In germline, CDR1 is KGHSH, CDR2 LQKENI. The CDR3 region has the DNA TGTGCCAGCTCACTCTCCGTTGCCGTAGGATCGGGGCCCCAGCATTTT. Translation gives CASSLSVAVGSGPQHF.